The 21 T cell receptor beta chains reported below all come from one sample, sequenced in a study of CD8 T cells in ankylosing spondylitis. TCRdb redid the calling of the 5' RACE reads with MiXCR, one entry per CDR3 protein. The sample has about 360,000 distinct CDR3 sequences, approximately 22% seen once. Sequencing was done on a sample of blood, either unsorted or a sorted T cell fraction (not recorded which). Receptors were obtained from a male donor with ankylosing spondylitis or in good health (not recorded which).

This clonotype was observed a few times. CDR3 sequence (DNA): TGTGCCAGCAGCCAGTTCGGGGCGGGAGAGCGCTACAATGAGCAGTTCTTC. Amino acids: CASSQFGAGERYNEQFF. The chain links TRBV7-9 to TRBJ2-1; 7 bases match TRBD2. CDR1 SEHNR and CDR2 FQNEAQ come from the germline V gene (reference sequence). J was trimmed by 3 bases and V by 5 bases; bases with no gene match: 13. The CDR3 is made up of 17 amino acids.

The chain uses TRBV15 and TRBJ2-1; tentatively, D is TRBD2 (5 bases). Looked up from germline, CDR1 is LNHNV and CDR2 is YYDKDF (reference sequence). The CDR3 is made up of 16 amino acids. Trimming stripped 4 bases from V and 1 base from J, with 14 bases between. The CDR3 DNA reads TGTGCCACCAGCATAAAGCGGTTAGCGTCCTACAATGAGCAGTTCTTC. It encodes CATSIKRLASYNEQFF.

This clonotype turned up a few times. The chain carries TRBV6-6 and TRBJ1-6, with a possible D match to TRBD1 (6 bases). The CDR3 runs to 13 residues. Germline CDR1 reads MNHNY; CDR2 reads SVGAGI (reference sequence). With 10 bases removed from V and 7 bases from J, the gap between germline ends came to 14 bases. The CDR3 reads CATLQGGNSPLHF. CDR3 DNA sequence: TGTGCCACCCTACAAGGGGGAAATTCACCCCTCCACTTT.

The J gene is TRBJ2-5, the V gene TRBV4-1; D is possibly TRBD2 (5 bases). This CDR3 has 15 amino acids. Looked up from germline, CDR1 is MGHRA and CDR2 is YSYEKL. Trimming removed 0 bases from V and 1 base from J, with 9 bases in between. CDR3 in amino acids: CASSQEMRVQETQYF. The DNA of the CDR3 is TGCGCCAGCAGCCAAGAGATGAGGGTCCAAGAGACCCAGTACTTC.

This clonotype was counted only a few times. The chain couples TRBV27 to TRBJ1-6; D ambiguous. The CDR3 is 15 amino acids. The V and J ends lost 8 bases and 0 bases respectively, with 11 bases between them. The germline gives CDR1 MNHEY, CDR2 SMNVEV (reference sequence). This CDR3 is CASASGSSYNSPLHF. The CDR3 DNA reads as TGTGCCAGCGCCTCGGGGAGCTCCTATAATTCACCCCTCCACTTT.

This clonotype was found a few times. In DNA form, the CDR3 reads TGTGCCAGCAGTGAAGCGTTGTTGGTGGGCAGGACGTATGGCTACACCTTC. Its translation: CASSEALLVGRTYGYTF. The J gene is TRBJ1-2, the V gene TRBV6-1; D not resolved. Germline CDR1 reads MNHNS; CDR2 reads SASEGT. Trimming pared 0 bases from V and 5 bases from J, leaving 19 bases between. This CDR3 is 17 amino acids long.

This clonotype was seen only a few times. The chain uses TRBV10-3 and TRBJ2-5, with a weak D call TRBD2 (5 bases). Trimming removed 4 bases from V and 2 bases from J, with 8 bases in between. The CDR3 is 13 amino acids. Germline lookup yields CDR1 ENHRY and CDR2 SYGVKD. The CDR3 DNA reads as TGTGCCATCAGTGCCGGGGAACAAGAGACCCAGTACTTC. Translated, it gives CAISAGEQETQYF.

This clonotype came up a few times. The gene calls are TRBV30 and TRBJ2-7, with D uncertain. CDR3 length: 11 amino acids. V was trimmed by 5 bases and J by 6 bases, leaving 11 bases between them. Per the germline V gene, CDR1 is GTSNPN and CDR2 is SVGIG (reference sequence). The CDR3 protein is CAWDALGEQYF. The CDR3 nucleotides read TGTGCCTGGGACGCTCTGGGCGAGCAGTACTTC.

This clonotype showed up many times. J is TRBJ2-7 and V is TRBV29-1; the match to TRBD1 covers 7 bases. The CDR3 length is 12 residues. With V trimmed by 1 base and J by 3 bases, 0 bases remained unmatched. From germline, CDR1 is SQVTM and CDR2 ANQGSEA. In nucleotides, the CDR3 is TGCAGCGTTGAAGGGGACAGCTACGAGCAGTACTTC. Its protein is CSVEGDSYEQYF.

CDR3 bases: TGTGCCAGCAGTTACTCGAGGAGGTTCGCGGACAATGAGCAGTTCTTC. Translation gives CASSYSRRFADNEQFF. This chain joins TRBV6-5 and TRBJ2-1; TRBD2 might be the D (5 bases). Trimming shortened V by 0 bases and J by 5 bases, and 14 bases separated the two germline ends. CDR1 and CDR2 (germline): MNHEY, SVGAGI. There are 16 residues in the CDR3.

This rearrangement joins TRBV20-1 to TRBJ2-7; possible D gene TRBD2, 8 bases. The CDR3 length is 16 residues. Germline CDR1 is DFQATT and CDR2 is SNEGSKA (reference sequence). V lost 5 bases and J lost 2, with 22 bases in between. The CDR3 nucleotides read TGCAGTGCTGGCGGGGGGAAGGGGGCGCTCCCCTACGAGCAGTACTTC. Protein: CSAGGGKGALPYEQYF.

The chain employs TRBV11-2 and TRBJ2-1, with D maybe TRBD2 (5 bases). The CDR3 is made up of 14 amino acids. Trimming took off 3 bases at V and 3 bases at J, with 9 bases between the two ends. The germline gives CDR1 SGHAT, CDR2 FQNNGV. The CDR3 DNA sequence: TGTGCCAGCAGCTTTGTGGAGGTCTACAATGAGCAGTTCTTC. Encoded protein: CASSFVEVYNEQFF.

The chain links TRBV9 to TRBJ1-1; no reliable D call. V dropped 4 bases and J dropped 3 bases, with 13 bases sitting between them. The CDR3 has 14 amino acids. CDR1 is SGDLS and CDR2 is YYNGEE in the germline V gene. The CDR3 spells CASSPGYRDTEAFF. The CDR3 DNA sequence: TGTGCCAGCAGCCCCGGTTATCGGGACACTGAAGCTTTCTTT.

This chain connects TRBV2 to TRBJ2-4, with D possibly TRBD1 on 5 matching bases. The CDR3 loop spans 16 amino acids. The V end lost 1 base, the J end lost 0 bases, and 10 bases lay between the germline ends. Germline V lookup: CDR1 SNHLY, CDR2 FYNNEI. The CDR3 nucleotides are TGTGCCAGCAGTGAAGGGCAGGGTCTAGCCAAAAACATTCAGTACTTC. Amino acids: CASSEGQGLAKNIQYF. Complete variable domain (other parts from reference TRBV2 and TRBJ2-4): EPEVTQTPSHQVTQMGQEVILRCVPISNHLYFYWYRQILGQKVEFLVSFYNNEISEKSEIFDDQFSVERPDGSNFTLKIRSTKLEDSAMYFCASSEGQGLAKNIQYFGAGTRLSVL.

This clonotype occurred a few times. This chain links TRBV29-1 with TRBJ2-7, with TRBD1 matching 7 bases. The CDR3 contains 19 residues. CDR1 is SQVTM and CDR2 is ANQGSEA in the germline V gene. V lost 7 bases to trimming and J lost 0 bases; unmatched junction nucleotides: 24. CDR3 DNA: TGCAGCGAAGGGACAGCTTATTCTTTAGGGGCCCCGGACTCCTACGAGCAGTACTTC. Its translation is CSEGTAYSLGAPDSYEQYF.

This clonotype occurred a few times. The J gene is TRBJ2-2, the V gene TRBV29-1; 8 bases are a match to TRBD1. CDR1 SQVTM and CDR2 ANQGSEA come from the germline V gene. The CDR3 has 12 amino acids. V lost 6 bases to trimming and J lost 5 bases; unmatched junction nucleotides: 2. DNA for the CDR3: TGCAGCGTCCACAGGGGGACCGGGGAGCTGTTTTTT. Residues: CSVHRGTGELFF.

A few counts support this clonotype. The chain uses TRBV9 and TRBJ2-2; maybe TRBD1 (6 bases). Germline loops: CDR1 SGDLS, CDR2 YYNGEE. V dropped 0 bases and J dropped 4 bases, with 10 bases sitting between them. The CDR3 loop spans 15 amino acids. CDR3 in amino acids: CASSVGQGLTGELFF. CDR3 coding DNA: TGTGCCAGCAGCGTAGGTCAGGGGCTCACCGGGGAGCTGTTTTTT.

This clonotype was recorded at least ten times. At one end the junction does not follow the germline gene, possibly because of a read error. The CDR3 nucleotides read TGTGCCAGCCGAGGGACAGCAACCTACGAGCAGTACTTC. Protein: CASRGTATYEQYF. The chain links TRBV4-1 to TRBJ2-7, with 7 bases fitting TRBD1. The CDR3 runs 13 residues. Germline V lookup: CDR1 MGHRA, CDR2 YSYEKL.

The chain has TRBV7-9 and TRBJ2-3; a possible D gene is TRBD2 (5 bases). CDR1 is SEHNR, CDR2 FQNEAQ, per germline (reference sequence). CDR3 length: 14 amino acids. V was shortened by 5 bases and J by 6 bases, with 15 bases between the two germline ends. CDR3 coding DNA: TGTGCCAGCAGCCCAGGACTGCAGGTGGATACGCAGTATTTT. Translating it yields CASSPGLQVDTQYF.

This clonotype has just a few counts. The chain is built from TRBV29-1 and TRBJ2-7, with D perhaps TRBD1 or TRBD2 (6 bases each). Trimming removed 7 bases at V and 3 bases at J, with 22 bases between. Germline-derived CDR1 and CDR2 are SQVTM and ANQGSEA. This CDR3 region has 15 residues. This CDR3 is CSAVWGQPAGYEQYF. In DNA, the CDR3 is TGCAGCGCTGTGTGGGGACAACCAGCGGGCTACGAGCAGTACTTC.

The V and J genes are TRBV7-2 and TRBJ2-1; 9 nucleotides line up with TRBD2. The V and J ends lost 1 base and 1 base, in that order; junction bases with no gene match: 5. The germline gives CDR1 SGHTA, CDR2 FQGNSA. CDR3 length: 17 amino acids. For the CDR3, the DNA is TGTGCCAGCAGCTTAGTCGGCGGGGGGGTTTCCTACAATGAGCAGTTCTTC. Its translation: CASSLVGGGVSYNEQFF.